This T cell receptor (beta chain) was identified in a study of T cells in Graves' hyperthyroidism and ophthalmopathy. With a duration under 2 months, the hyperthyroidism was newly diagnosed in patients aged 18 to 65. TCR beta CDR3 regions were amplified from RNA transcripts. HTBI primers drove first-round RT-PCR of the TCR CDR3. From the multiplex PCR reads, TCRdb called clonotypes with MiXCR, one entry per CDR3 protein. The sample holds 300,000 to 450,000 distinct CDR3 sequences, approximately 18% seen once. Unmatched junction bases numbered 6, after V lost 2 bases and J lost 2 bases. This CDR3 comprises 16 residues. Germline V gene lookup returns CDR1 SEHNR and CDR2 FQNEAQ (reference sequence). Many counts were recorded for this clonotype.

The rearrangement links TRBV7-9 to TRBJ2-5, with TRBD1 matching over 9 bases. The receptor's source is a woman under 40 with Graves' hyperthyroidism that later progressed to Graves' ophthalmopathy. The sample was blood. The CDR3 DNA sequence: TGTGCCAGCAGCTTATACGGGACAGGGTTTCAAGAGACCCAGTACTTC. Amino acids: CASSLYGTGFQETQYF.